Presented here are 18 T cell receptor beta chains from one specimen sequenced in a study of response to subunit inactivated influenza vaccine. TCRdb fed the RT-PCR reads into MiXCR, producing one record per CDR3 protein. The table lists approximately 570,000 distinct CDR3 sequences, under 9% of them singletons. Sequenced material: PBMCs from blood, taken less than 30 months after vaccination. These TCRs come from a man in his fifties or sixties who received an inactivated influenza vaccine.

This clonotype occurred many times. The chain carries TRBV27 and TRBJ1-2; 9 bases align to TRBD1. Germline V gene sequence: CDR1 MNHEY, CDR2 SMNVEV (reference sequence). V shed 5 bases and J 4 bases; nucleotides not matched to a gene: 5. The CDR3 is 14 amino acids. CDR3 nucleotide sequence: TGTGCCAGCAGTCTGGACAGGGGCGGCTATGGCTACACCTTC. Translation: CASSLDRGGYGYTF.

In its sample, this clonotype was seen a few times. The V and J genes are TRBV27 and TRBJ1-5; TRBD1 matches 10 bases. V lost 6 bases and J lost 1; bases outside the gene matches: 3. The CDR3 is 15 residues long. From germline, CDR1 is MNHEY and CDR2 SMNVEV (reference sequence). CDR3 sequence (DNA): TGTGCCAGCAGGAGACAGGGGGCGAGCAATCAGCCCCAGCATTTT. As protein: CASRRQGASNQPQHF.

The chain employs TRBV4-1 and TRBJ2-1; 8 bases agree with TRBD1. Germline V gene data show CDR1 as MGHRA and CDR2 as YSYEKL. CDR3 length equals 16 residues. The V and J ends lost 1 base and 6 bases, in that order; junction bases with no gene match: 8. The CDR3 coding sequence is TGCGCCAGCAGCCAAGGAGGGACAGGCCGGATCAATGAGCAGTTCTTC. This encodes CASSQGGTGRINEQFF.

This clonotype was detected a few times. This rearrangement joins TRBV7-2 to TRBJ2-7, with 7 bases matching TRBD2. From germline, CDR1 is SGHTA and CDR2 FQGNSA. Unmatched junction bases numbered 13, after V lost 1 base and J lost 7 bases. The CDR3 extends over 16 amino acids. As DNA, the CDR3 is TGTGCCAGCAGCTTAGAGGGAGGGCGGCAGGGAATTGAGCAGTACTTC. Translated: CASSLEGGRQGIEQYF.

Only a few counts were recorded for this clonotype. The chain carries TRBV18 and TRBJ1-1; D is perhaps TRBD1 (6 bases). The germline V gene encodes CDR1 KGHSH and CDR2 LQKENI. Trimming removed 5 bases from V and 4 bases from J, with 14 bases in between. The CDR3 is made up of 14 amino acids. CDR3 loop: CASSTQGRFTEAFF. The DNA of the CDR3 is TGTGCCAGCTCAACTCAGGGGCGCTTCACTGAAGCTTTCTTT.

This clonotype appeared a single time. A single base separates this from a much larger clone, so it may be a read error. The chain has TRBV3-1 and TRBJ2-1; 8 bases fit TRBD2. Germline V gene data show CDR1 as LGHDT and CDR2 as YNNKEL (reference sequence). The V segment lost 1 base and the J segment 5 bases; nucleotides outside the gene matches: 7. CDR3 length: 16 residues. The CDR3: CASSQGVLAAHNEQFF. CDR3 in DNA: TGTGCCAGCAGCCAAGGGGTACTAGCGGCCCACAATGAGCAGTTCTTC.

The rearrangement links TRBV20-1 to TRBJ1-5, with D uncertain. CDR3 length: 14 residues. Trimming shortened V by 3 bases and J by 8 bases, and 17 bases separated the two germline ends. The germline V gene has CDR1 DFQATT and CDR2 SNEGSKA (reference sequence). The DNA for the CDR3 is TGCAGTGCTAGGTCAGGCGGCAGGAGGGAGCCCCAGCATTTT. Translating it yields CSARSGGRREPQHF.

The genes are TRBV7-3 and TRBJ1-3; D may be TRBD1 (6 bases). The germline CDR1 and CDR2 sequences are SGHTA and FQGTGA. V lost 5 bases and J lost 2, with 13 bases in between. There are 15 residues in the CDR3. The CDR3 nucleotides read TGTGCCAGCAGCCCAAACGGGGGCGCTGGAAACACCATATATTTT. It codes for CASSPNGGAGNTIYF.

DNA for the CDR3: TGTGCCAGCAGCCCCGGGACGACAGCTCCCACCTACAATGAGCAGTTCTTC. Amino acids: CASSPGTTAPTYNEQFF. This chain links TRBV5-6 with TRBJ2-1; D could derive from TRBD1 or TRBD2 (5 bases each). The V end lost 4 bases, the J end lost 2 bases, and 19 bases lay between the germline ends. The CDR3 runs to 17 residues. Germline CDR1 SGHDT, CDR2 YYEEEE.

This clonotype has only a few counts. The genes are TRBV12-3 or TRBV12-4 and TRBJ1-2; D uncertain. Trimming took off 3 bases at V and 3 bases at J, with 8 bases between the two ends. The CDR3 loop spans 13 amino acids. As DNA, the CDR3 is TGTGCCAGCAGTTTTCCCGGCCACTATGGCTACACCTTC. This gives the protein CASSFPGHYGYTF.

The genes are TRBV5-1 and TRBJ2-7; D may be TRBD1 (5 bases). The CDR3 length is 13 residues. Trimming took 3 bases from V and 7 from J, leaving 14 bases between them. Looked up from germline, CDR1 is SGHRS and CDR2 is YFSETQ. CDR3 loop: CASSSQGLREQYF. For the CDR3, the DNA is TGCGCCAGCAGCTCGCAGGGTCTGAGGGAGCAGTACTTC. Drawing the rest from reference TRBV5-1 and TRBJ2-7, the complete variable domain is KAGVTQTPRYLIKTRGQQVTLSCSPISGHRSVSWYQQTPGQGLQFLFEYFSETQRNKGNFPGRFSGRQFSNSRSEMNVSTLELGDSALYLCASSSQGLREQYFGPGTRLTVT.

This clonotype was seen a handful of times. The CDR3 coding sequence is TGTGCCAGCAGCGACCGACTAGCGAATAACAATGAGCAGTTCTTC. Translation: CASSDRLANNNEQFF. This chain connects TRBV9 to TRBJ2-1, with TRBD2 identical over 8 bases. From germline, CDR1 is SGDLS and CDR2 YYNGEE. With V trimmed by 3 bases and J by 5 bases, 7 bases remained unmatched. The CDR3 runs to 15 residues.

There are a few counts of this clonotype. V gene TRBV20-1 combines with J gene TRBJ2-2; D might be TRBD2 (5 bases). The CDR3 is 15 amino acids. The ends were cut back, 3 bases at V and 0 bases at J, with 11 bases in the middle. Per germline, CDR1 DFQATT and CDR2 SNEGSKA (reference sequence). CDR3 sequence (DNA): TGCAGTGCTAGGAGGGCCTACTCGAACACCGGGGAGCTGTTTTTT. Translation: CSARRAYSNTGELFF.

The chain employs TRBV7-2 and TRBJ2-5; D not resolved. CDR3 length: 15 amino acids. Trimming removed 2 bases from V and 1 base from J, with 11 bases in between. Germline V CDR1 and CDR2: SGHTA, FQGNSA. The CDR3: CASSLNWLSQETQYF. The CDR3 DNA sequence: TGTGCCAGCAGCTTAAATTGGTTAAGCCAAGAGACCCAGTACTTC.

This clonotype has a handful of counts. The chain combines TRBV5-1 with TRBJ2-6; D not resolved. Germline loops: CDR1 SGHRS, CDR2 YFSETQ. The CDR3 has 18 residues. Deletions cut 0 bases from V and 5 bases from J, with 18 bases between. This chain's CDR3 is CASSLEARLTTRANVLTF. CDR3 nucleotide sequence: TGCGCCAGCAGCTTGGAGGCCAGACTCACTACTAGGGCCAACGTCCTGACTTTC. The entire variable domain, with the rest obtained from reference TRBV5-1 and TRBJ2-6, is as follows: KAGVTQTPRYLIKTRGQQVTLSCSPISGHRSVSWYQQTPGQGLQFLFEYFSETQRNKGNFPGRFSGRQFSNSRSEMNVSTLELGDSALYLCASSLEARLTTRANVLTFGAGSRLTVL.

This chain joins TRBV5-1 and TRBJ2-7; weak D call: TRBD2 (6 bases). CDR1 and CDR2 from the germline V gene are SGHRS and YFSETQ. This CDR3 spans 13 amino acids. V was trimmed by 1 base and J by 7 bases, leaving 12 bases between them. The CDR3 is CASSLIGAGEQYF. In DNA form, the CDR3 reads TGCGCCAGCAGCTTGATTGGGGCGGGGGAGCAGTACTTC.

This clonotype has only a few counts. The CDR3 DNA is TGTGCCAGCAGTTCGCCCGGGACTGTCTACGAGCAGTACTTC. It codes for CASSSPGTVYEQYF. The rearrangement joins TRBV28 to TRBJ2-7, with TRBD2 as a possible D gene (6 bases). The ends were cut back, 4 bases at V and 3 bases at J, with 13 bases in the middle. Per the germline V gene, CDR1 is MDHEN and CDR2 is SYDVKM. The CDR3 covers 14 residues.

This clonotype was counted many times. The chain is built from TRBV12-3 or TRBV12-4 and TRBJ2-7; D uncertain. V lost 4 bases to trimming and J lost 10 bases, with 14 bases between them. The CDR3 extends over 12 amino acids. The DNA for the CDR3 is TGTGCCAGCAGTTCTCCTCCCGGTCATCAGTACTTC. Amino acid sequence: CASSSPPGHQYF.